The clone carrying this T cell receptor beta chain appeared a few times. The antigen is not known. The source of the sample is a study of identical twins. The CDR3 runs to 17 residues. Germline V lookup: CDR1 SGHAT, CDR2 FQNNGV. Germline trimming cut 3 bases from V and 1 base from J; bases unmatched to any gene: 7. Via MiXCR, TCRdb re-called the 5' RACE reads, giving one row per CDR3 protein. The sample has approximately 500,000 distinct CDR3 sequences, approximately 24% seen once; the top ten hold just under 3%. Study conclusions and caveats: For out-of-frame beta sequences, excess twin sharing was weaker.

These sequences were also reported in another study, on T cells expressing NK-cell markers. This second report adds: Out of eight donors sequenced, seven tested HCMV-seropositive and the remaining one seronegative. The CD3+CD56-NKG2C+ fraction of several donors was also led by these clonotypes. It is unclear if expanded NKG2C-expressing clones target HCMV antigens.

Specimen: CD4+ T cells sorted from blood. The chain links TRBV11-2 to TRBJ2-2; 8 bases match TRBD2. The clonotype was recovered from a woman aged 18-29 years in good health. The CDR3: CASSLRLALRNTGELFF. The CDR3 DNA sequence: TGTGCCAGCAGCTTGAGACTAGCGCTAAGGAACACCGGGGAGCTGTTTTTT. Looking up the rest from reference TRBV11-2 and TRBJ2-2 gives the full variable domain: EAGVAQSPRYKIIEKRQSVAFWCNPISGHATLYWYQQILGQGPKLLIQFQNNGVVDDSQLPKDRFSAERLKGVDSTLKIQPAKLEDSAVYLCASSLRLALRNTGELFFGEGSRLTVL.